This T cell receptor (beta chain) was found in a study of blood T cell repertoires in COVID-19. CDR3 length: 13 amino acids. V dropped 3 bases and J dropped 5; count of bases not matched to a gene: 1. Here immunoSEQ multiplex PCR was the method, and the copy in TCRdb shows in-frame clones only, minus some. Here the sample spans under 45,000 clones, around nine tenths being singletons. Sequenced input: peripheral blood. The receptor's source is a man between 60 and 70 years old with active or convalescent COVID-19. The chain employs TRBV12-3 or TRBV12-4 and TRBJ1-1, with TRBD1 matching over 9 bases. In nucleotides, the CDR3 is TGTGCCAGCAGTTTCGACAGGGGGACTGAAGCTTTCTTT. Translation: CASSFDRGTEAFF.